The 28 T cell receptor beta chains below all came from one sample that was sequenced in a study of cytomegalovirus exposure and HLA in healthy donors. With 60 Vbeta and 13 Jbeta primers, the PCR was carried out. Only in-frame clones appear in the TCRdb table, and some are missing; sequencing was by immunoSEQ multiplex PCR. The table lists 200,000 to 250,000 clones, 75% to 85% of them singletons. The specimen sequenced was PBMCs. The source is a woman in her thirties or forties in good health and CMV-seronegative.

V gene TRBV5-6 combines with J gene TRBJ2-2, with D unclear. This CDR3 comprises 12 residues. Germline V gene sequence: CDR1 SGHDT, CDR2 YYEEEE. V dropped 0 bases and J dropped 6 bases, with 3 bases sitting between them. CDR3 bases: TGTGCCAGCAGCTTGGTCTCCGGGGAGCTGTTTTTT. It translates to CASSLVSGELFF.

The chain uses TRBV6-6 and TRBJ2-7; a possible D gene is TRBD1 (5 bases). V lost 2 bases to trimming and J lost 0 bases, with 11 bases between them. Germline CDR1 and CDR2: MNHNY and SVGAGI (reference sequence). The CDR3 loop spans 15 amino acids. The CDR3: CASSYPGKSSYEQYF. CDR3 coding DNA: TGTGCCAGCAGTTACCCAGGGAAGAGCTCCTACGAGCAGTACTTC.

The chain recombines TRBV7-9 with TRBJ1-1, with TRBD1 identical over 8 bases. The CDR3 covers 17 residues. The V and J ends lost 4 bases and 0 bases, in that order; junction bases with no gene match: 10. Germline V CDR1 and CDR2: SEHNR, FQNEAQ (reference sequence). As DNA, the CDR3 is TGTGCCAGCAGCTCGACACAGGGGGGAGTCCTGAACACTGAAGCTTTCTTT. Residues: CASSSTQGGVLNTEAFF.

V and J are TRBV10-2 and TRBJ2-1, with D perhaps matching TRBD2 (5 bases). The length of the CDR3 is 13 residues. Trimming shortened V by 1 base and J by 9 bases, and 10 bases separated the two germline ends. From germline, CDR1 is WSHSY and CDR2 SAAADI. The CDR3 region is CASSEFGEGEQFF. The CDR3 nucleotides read TGCGCCAGCAGTGAGTTCGGCGAGGGTGAGCAGTTCTTC.

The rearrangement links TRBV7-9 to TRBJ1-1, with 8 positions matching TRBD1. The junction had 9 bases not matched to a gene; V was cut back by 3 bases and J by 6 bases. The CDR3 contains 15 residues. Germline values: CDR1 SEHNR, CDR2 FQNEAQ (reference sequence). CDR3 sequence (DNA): TGTGCCAGCAGCTTCCCCCAGGGGGCTCTCTCTGAAGCTTTCTTT. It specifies CASSFPQGALSEAFF.

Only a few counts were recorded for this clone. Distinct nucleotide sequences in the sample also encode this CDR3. CDR3 in DNA: TGTGCCAGCTCACCACGGCAGGGGCCCTACAATGAGCAGTTCTTC. Translating gives CASSPRQGPYNEQFF. V gene TRBV18 combines with J gene TRBJ2-1; D may be TRBD1 (6 bases). The CDR3 has 15 amino acids. Trimming removed 1 base at V and 2 bases at J, with 9 bases between. CDR1 is KGHSH, CDR2 LQKENI, per germline. The full variable domain, rest sourced from reference TRBV18 and TRBJ2-1, is NAGVMQNPRHLVRRRGQEARLRCSPMKGHSHVYWYRQLPEEGLKFMVYLQKENIIDESGMPKERFSAEFPKEGPSILRIQQVVRGDSAAYFCASSPRQGPYNEQFFGPGTRLTVL.

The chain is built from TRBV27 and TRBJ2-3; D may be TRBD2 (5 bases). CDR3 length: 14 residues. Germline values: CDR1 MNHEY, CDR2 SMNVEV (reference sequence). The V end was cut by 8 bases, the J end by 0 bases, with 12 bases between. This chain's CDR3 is CASLGERSTDTQYF. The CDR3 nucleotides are TGTGCCAGCCTCGGAGAGCGGAGCACAGATACGCAGTATTTT.

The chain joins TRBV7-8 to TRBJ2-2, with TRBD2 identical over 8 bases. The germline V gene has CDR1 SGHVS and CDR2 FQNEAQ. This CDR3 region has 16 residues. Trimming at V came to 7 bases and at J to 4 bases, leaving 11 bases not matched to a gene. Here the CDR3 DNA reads TGTGCCAGCACCAAACCCCCAGCGGGAGCCACCGGGGAGCTGTTTTTT. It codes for CASTKPPAGATGELFF.

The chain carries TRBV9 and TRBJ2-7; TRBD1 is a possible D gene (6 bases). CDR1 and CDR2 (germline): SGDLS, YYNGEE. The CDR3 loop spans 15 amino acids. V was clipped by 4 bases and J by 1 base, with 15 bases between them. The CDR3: CASSPHLDRSYEQYF. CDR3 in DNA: TGTGCCAGCAGCCCCCATCTTGACAGGTCCTACGAGCAGTACTTC.

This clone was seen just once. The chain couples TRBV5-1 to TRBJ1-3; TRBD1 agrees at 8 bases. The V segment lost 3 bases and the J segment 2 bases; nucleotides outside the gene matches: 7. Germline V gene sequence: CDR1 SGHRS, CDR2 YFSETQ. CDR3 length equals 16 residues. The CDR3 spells CASSSPTGDTGNTIYF. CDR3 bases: TGCGCCAGCAGCTCACCGACAGGGGATACTGGAAACACCATATATTTT. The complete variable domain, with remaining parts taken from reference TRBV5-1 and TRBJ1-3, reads KAGVTQTPRYLIKTRGQQVTLSCSPISGHRSVSWYQQTPGQGLQFLFEYFSETQRNKGNFPGRFSGRQFSNSRSEMNVSTLELGDSALYLCASSSPTGDTGNTIYFGEGSWLTVV.

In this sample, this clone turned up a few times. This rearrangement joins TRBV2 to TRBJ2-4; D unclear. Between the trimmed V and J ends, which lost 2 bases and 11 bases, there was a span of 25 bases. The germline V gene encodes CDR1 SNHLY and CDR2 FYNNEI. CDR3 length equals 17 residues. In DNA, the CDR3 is TGTGCCAGCAGTGAATCGTTAATAGTGGTCAACAGAGTCGTTCAGTACTTC. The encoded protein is CASSESLIVVNRVVQYF.

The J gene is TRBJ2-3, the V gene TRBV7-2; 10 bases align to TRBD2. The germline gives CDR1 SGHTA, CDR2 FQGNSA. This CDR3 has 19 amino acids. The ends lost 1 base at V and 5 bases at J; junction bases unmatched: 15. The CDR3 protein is CASSLEPSGRYGGRDTQYF. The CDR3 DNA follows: TGTGCCAGCAGCTTAGAGCCTAGCGGGAGATACGGTGGGCGAGATACGCAGTATTTT.

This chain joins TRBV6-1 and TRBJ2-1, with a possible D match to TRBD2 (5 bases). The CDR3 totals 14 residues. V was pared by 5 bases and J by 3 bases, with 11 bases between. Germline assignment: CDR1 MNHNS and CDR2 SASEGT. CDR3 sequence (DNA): TGTGCCAGCAGTACCCGAGGAGGCTACAATGAGCAGTTCTTC. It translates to CASSTRGGYNEQFF.

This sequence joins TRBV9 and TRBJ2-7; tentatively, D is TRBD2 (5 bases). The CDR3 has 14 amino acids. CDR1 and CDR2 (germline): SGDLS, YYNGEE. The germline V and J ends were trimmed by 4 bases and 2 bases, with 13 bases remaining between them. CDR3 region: CASSPERVTYEQYF. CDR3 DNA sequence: TGTGCCAGCAGCCCAGAGAGGGTGACCTACGAGCAGTACTTC.

CDR3 bases: TGTGCCAGCAGCCCTAGACAGGGTTTGACTGAAGCTTTCTTT. It yields the protein CASSPRQGLTEAFF. The chain uses TRBV7-9 and TRBJ1-1; the match to TRBD1 covers 7 bases. The J segment lost 5 bases and the V segment lost 5 bases, leaving 8 bases of the junction unmatched. The length of the CDR3 is 14 residues. Germline V CDR1 and CDR2: SEHNR, FQNEAQ (reference sequence).

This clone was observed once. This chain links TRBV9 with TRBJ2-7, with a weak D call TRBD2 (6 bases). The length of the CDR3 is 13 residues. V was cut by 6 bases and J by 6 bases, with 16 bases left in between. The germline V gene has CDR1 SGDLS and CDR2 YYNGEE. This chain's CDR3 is CASNAALEGEQYF. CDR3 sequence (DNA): TGTGCCAGCAACGCGGCCTTGGAGGGCGAGCAGTACTTC.

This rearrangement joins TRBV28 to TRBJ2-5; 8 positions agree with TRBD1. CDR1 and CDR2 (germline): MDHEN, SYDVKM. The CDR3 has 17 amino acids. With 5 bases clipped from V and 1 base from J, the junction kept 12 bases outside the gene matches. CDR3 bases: TGTGCCAGCAGTCCCCTGGACAGGGAGACTTTCCAAGAGACCCAGTACTTC. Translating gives CASSPLDRETFQETQYF.

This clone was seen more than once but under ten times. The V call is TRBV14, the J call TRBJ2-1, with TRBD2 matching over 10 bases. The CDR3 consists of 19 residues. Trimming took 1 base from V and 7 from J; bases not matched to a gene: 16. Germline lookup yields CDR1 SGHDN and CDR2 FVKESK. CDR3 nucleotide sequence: TGTGCCAGCAGCCAAGCAGTCAGGTGGAGCGGGAGGGCCGATAATGAGCAGTTCTTC. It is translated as CASSQAVRWSGRADNEQFF.

CDR3 residues: CASSLTGTSDLGQYF. The CDR3 coding sequence is TGTGCCAGCAGCTTAACCGGGACTAGCGACCTAGGGCAGTACTTC. The rearrangement joins TRBV7-9 to TRBJ2-7; 10 nucleotides agree with TRBD2. Germline assignment: CDR1 SEHNR and CDR2 FQNEAQ (reference sequence). This CDR3 has 15 residues. J gave up 9 bases and V 2 bases, and 10 bases lay outside the gene matches.

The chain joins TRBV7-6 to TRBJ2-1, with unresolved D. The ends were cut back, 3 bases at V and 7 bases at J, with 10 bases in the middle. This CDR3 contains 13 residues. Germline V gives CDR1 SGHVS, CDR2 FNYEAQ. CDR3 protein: CASSFVYENEQFF. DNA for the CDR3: TGTGCCAGCAGCTTTGTATACGAGAATGAGCAGTTCTTC.

The CDR3 DNA sequence: TGTGCCAGCAGCTCCGACAGGGGCGCCTACGAGCAGTACTTC. Translation: CASSSDRGAYEQYF. The V gene is TRBV7-8, the J gene TRBJ2-7; 8 bases match TRBD1. V lost 4 bases, J lost 2 bases, and 4 bases stayed unmatched. The germline CDR1 and CDR2 sequences are SGHVS and FQNEAQ. There are 14 residues in the CDR3.

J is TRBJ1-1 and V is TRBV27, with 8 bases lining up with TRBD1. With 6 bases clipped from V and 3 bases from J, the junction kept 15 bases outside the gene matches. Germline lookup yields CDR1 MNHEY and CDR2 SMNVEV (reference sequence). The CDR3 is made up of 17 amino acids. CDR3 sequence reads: CASRENRGALEDTEAFF. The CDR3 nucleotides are TGTGCCAGCAGAGAGAACAGGGGGGCGTTGGAGGACACTGAAGCTTTCTTT.

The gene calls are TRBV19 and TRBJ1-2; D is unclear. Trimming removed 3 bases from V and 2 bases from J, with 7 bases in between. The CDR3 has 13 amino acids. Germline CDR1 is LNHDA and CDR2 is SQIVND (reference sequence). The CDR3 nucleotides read TGTGCCAGTAGTATGCGGCAGAACTATGGCTACACCTTC. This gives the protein CASSMRQNYGYTF.

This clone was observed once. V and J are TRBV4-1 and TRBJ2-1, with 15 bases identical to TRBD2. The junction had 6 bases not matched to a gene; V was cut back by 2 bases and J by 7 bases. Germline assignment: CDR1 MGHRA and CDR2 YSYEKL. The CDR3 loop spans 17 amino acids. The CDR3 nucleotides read TGCGCCAGCAGCCAACCCGCCGGGACTAGCGGGAGGAATGAGCAGTTCTTC. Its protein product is CASSQPAGTSGRNEQFF.

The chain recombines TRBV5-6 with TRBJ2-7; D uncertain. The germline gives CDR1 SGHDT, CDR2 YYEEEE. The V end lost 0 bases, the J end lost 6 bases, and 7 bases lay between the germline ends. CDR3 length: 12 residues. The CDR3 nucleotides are TGTGCCAGCAGCTTGGGTTCGGGCGAGCAGTACTTC. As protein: CASSLGSGEQYF.

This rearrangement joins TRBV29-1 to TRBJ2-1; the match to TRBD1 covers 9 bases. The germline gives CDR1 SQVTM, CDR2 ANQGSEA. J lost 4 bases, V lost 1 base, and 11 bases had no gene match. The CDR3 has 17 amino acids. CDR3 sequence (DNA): TGCAGCGTTGAAGGGCGCGGTGGGACAGGGTCATACAATGAGCAGTTCTTC. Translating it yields CSVEGRGGTGSYNEQFF.

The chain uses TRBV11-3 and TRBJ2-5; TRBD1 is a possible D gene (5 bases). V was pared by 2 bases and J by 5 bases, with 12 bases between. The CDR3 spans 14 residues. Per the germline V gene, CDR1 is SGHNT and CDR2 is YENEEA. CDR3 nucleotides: TGTGCCAGCAGCTTATGGGGCGGTGGGGAGACCCAGTACTTC. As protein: CASSLWGGGETQYF.

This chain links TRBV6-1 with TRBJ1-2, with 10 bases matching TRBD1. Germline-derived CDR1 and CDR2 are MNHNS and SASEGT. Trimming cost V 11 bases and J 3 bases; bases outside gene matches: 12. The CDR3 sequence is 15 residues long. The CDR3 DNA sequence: TGTGCCGGGGGGACAGGGGAGAAGAGGTACTATGGCTACACCTTC. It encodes CAGGTGEKRYYGYTF.